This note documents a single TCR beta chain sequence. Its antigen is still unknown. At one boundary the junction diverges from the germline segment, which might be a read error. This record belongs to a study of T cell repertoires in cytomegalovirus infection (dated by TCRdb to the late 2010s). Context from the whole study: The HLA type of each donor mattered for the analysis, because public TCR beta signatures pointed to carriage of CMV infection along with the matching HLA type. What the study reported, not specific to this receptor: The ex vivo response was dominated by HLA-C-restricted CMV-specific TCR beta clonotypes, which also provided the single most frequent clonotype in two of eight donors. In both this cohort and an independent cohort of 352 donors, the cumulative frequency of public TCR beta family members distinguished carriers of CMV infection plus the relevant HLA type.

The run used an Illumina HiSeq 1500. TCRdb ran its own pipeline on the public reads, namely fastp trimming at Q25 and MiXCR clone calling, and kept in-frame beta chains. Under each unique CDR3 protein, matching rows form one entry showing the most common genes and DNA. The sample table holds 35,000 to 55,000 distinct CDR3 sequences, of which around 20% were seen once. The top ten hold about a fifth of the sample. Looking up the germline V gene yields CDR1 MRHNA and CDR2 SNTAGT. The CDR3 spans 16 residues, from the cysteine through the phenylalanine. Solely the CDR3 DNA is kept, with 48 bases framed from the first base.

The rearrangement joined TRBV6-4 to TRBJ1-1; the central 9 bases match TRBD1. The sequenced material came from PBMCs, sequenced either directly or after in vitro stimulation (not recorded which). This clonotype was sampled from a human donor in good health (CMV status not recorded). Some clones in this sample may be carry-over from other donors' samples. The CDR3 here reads CASSINTGTGKTVAFF. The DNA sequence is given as TGTGCCAGCAGTATTAATACCGGGACAGGGAAAACTGTAGCTTTCTTT.